This T cell receptor beta chain stems from a study of cytomegalovirus exposure and HLA in healthy donors. Notes on the study in general: The study recorded over 150 TCR beta chains that were cytomegalovirus-associated.

Of note for this clone: The antigen remains unidentified.

The study ran its PCR with 60 Vbeta and 13 Jbeta primers. TCRdb's table, derived via immunoSEQ multiplex PCR, lists solely in-frame clones and lacks some. The repertoire includes 60,000 to 70,000 clones, about 80% of them detected once, and roughly 7.8% sits in the top ten. CDR1 is SNHLY, CDR2 FYNNEI, per germline. Trimming stripped 6 bases from V and 1 base from J, with 16 bases between. This CDR3 is 17 amino acids long. The chain combines TRBV2 with TRBJ2-6, with a tentative D call TRBD2 (6 bases). The receptor was derived from a man younger than 30 in good health and CMV-seropositive. Sequenced input: PBMCs. The CDR3 reads CASRPGLADSGANVLTF. CDR3 DNA sequence: TGTGCCAGCAGACCGGGACTCGCAGATTCTGGGGCCAACGTCCTGACTTTC.